These T cell receptor beta chains were read from a single sample in a study of T-cell memory formation after mild COVID-19. TCRdb re-called the 5' RACE reads through MiXCR, storing one row per CDR3 protein. This sample has under 450,000 distinct CDR3 sequences, with about 15% found just once. The sample comprised PBMCs or a T cell subset sorted from them (not recorded which). The receptor set was obtained from a man between 18 and 29 years old who had mild COVID-19 (a few samples of this study predate the infection). Cell type and time point are not known. The CDR3 runs from the conserved cysteine through the conserved F or W. Each record gives: D gene, V gene, CDR3 length, clone size, J gene, CDR3 DNA, CDR3 protein. A D gene is named only where the DNA matches it firmly. Clone size, where shown, is once, few, many, or a class for clones that have expanded.

>TRBD1|TRBV5-1|15|few|TRBJ1-2
TGCGCCAGCAGCCTGGGACAGGGAGACCCCGATGGCTACACCTTC
CASSLGQGDPDGYTF
>-|TRBV7-8|14|few|TRBJ1-2
TGTGCCAGCAGCTTAGGATCTGGGGGCTATGGCTACACCTTC
CASSLGSGGYGYTF
>-|TRBV18|13|-|TRBJ1-2
TGTGCCAGCTCACCCCCGGGAGGAGAGGGCTACACCTTC
CASSPPGGEGYTF
>-|TRBV4-3|15|few|TRBJ2-5
TGCGCCAGCAGCCAAGATACGGCCCTCAGGCGGACCCAGTACTTC
CASSQDTALRRTQYF
>TRBD1|TRBV6-5|14|-|TRBJ2-2
TGTGCCAGCAACCCAGGGGGAGACACCGGGGAGCTGTTTTTT
CASNPGGDTGELFF
>TRBD1|TRBV5-1|17|-|TRBJ2-7
TGCGCCAGCAGCTTGGGGTATGGGACAGGGGACTCCTACGAGCAGTACTTC
CASSLGYGTGDSYEQYF
>-|TRBV6-5|17|few|TRBJ1-6
TGTGCCAGCAGTTACTCGGCACAGTACTCCTATAATTCACCCCTCCACTTT
CASSYSAQYSYNSPLHF
>-|TRBV21-1|14|few|TRBJ2-4
TGTGCCACCGGACGGCCGACTTTCAAAAACATTCAGTACTTC
CATGRPTFKNIQYF
>-|TRBV7-9|16|-|TRBJ2-1
TGTGCCAGCAGCTTAGCCCTGGGACCCCAAGGATGGGAGCAGTTCTTC
CASSLALGPQGWEQFF
>-|TRBV5-1|13|few|TRBJ2-1
TGCGCCAGCAGCTTTCCCGGGGGCAATGAGCAGTTCTTC
CASSFPGGNEQFF
>-|TRBV6-2/TRBV6-3|14|few|TRBJ2-1
TGTGCCAGCAGTTATACTATCTCCTACAATGAGCAGTTCTTC
CASSYTISYNEQFF
>TRBD1|TRBV29-1|15|few|TRBJ2-5
TGCAGCGTTGAGGATGGGACAGGGGGACAAGAGACCCAGTACTTC
CSVEDGTGGQETQYF
>-|TRBV2|13|-|TRBJ1-2
TGTGCCAGCAGTTCGAGACAGGCCTCTGGCTACACCTTC
CASSSRQASGYTF
>-|TRBV7-2|13|-|TRBJ1-1
TGTGCCAGCAGCTTAGCGCTAAGGGGAAAAGCTTTCTTT
CASSLALRGKAFF
>TRBD1|TRBV6-6|13|many|TRBJ1-1
TGTGCCAGCAGTTGGGACAGGGACACTGAAGCTTTCTTT
CASSWDRDTEAFF
>-|TRBV28|13|-|TRBJ2-6
TGTGGCAGTTTCGGGTCTGGGGCCAACGTCCTGACTTTC
CGSFGSGANVLTF
>-|TRBV6-6|12|many|TRBJ2-3
TGTGCCAGCAGCAGCATTCTAGATACGCAGTATTTT
CASSSILDTQYF
>-|TRBV7-9|15|many|TRBJ1-6
TGTGCCAGCAGCTTAGAGGGCAGGGATAATTCACCCCTCCACTTT
CASSLEGRDNSPLHF
>TRBD1|TRBV12-3/TRBV12-4|13|-|TRBJ2-7
TGTGCCAGCAGGCCACAGGGGGGCCACGAGCAGTACTTC
CASRPQGGHEQYF
>TRBD2|TRBV7-2|16|many|TRBJ2-1
TGTGCCAGCAGCTCCAGACTAGCGGGGGATTACAATGAGCAGTTCTTC
CASSSRLAGDYNEQFF
>TRBD1|TRBV6-2/TRBV6-3|16|-|TRBJ1-5
TGTGCCAGCAGTTCTACCAACAGGGGAGTCCGCAAGCCCCAGCATTTT
CASSSTNRGVRKPQHF
>-|TRBV12-3/TRBV12-4|14|-|TRBJ2-7
TGTGCCAGCAGTTTAGAAGGGTTCGGAGCTGTGCAGTACTTC
CASSLEGFGAVQYF
>-|TRBV11-2|15|-|TRBJ1-1
TGTGCCAGCAGCTTCACACCCGGGGGTAATACTGAAGCTTTCTTT
CASSFTPGGNTEAFF
>TRBD1|TRBV6-2/TRBV6-3|19|many|TRBJ1-6
TGTGCCAGCAGTTACTCGATTACTTCCGGGACAGGGGAAAATTCACCCCTCCACTTT
CASSYSITSGTGENSPLHF
>-|TRBV29-1|14|-|TRBJ2-1
TGCAGCGGGGCTCCCGAGGGCCCTTACAATGAGCAGTTCTTC
CSGAPEGPYNEQFF
>TRBD1|TRBV7-8|17|many|TRBJ1-1
TGTGCCAGCAGCTTAGTAGTAGGACAGGTCGGTGGCACTGAAGCTTTCTTT
CASSLVVGQVGGTEAFF
>-|TRBV20-1|12|-|TRBJ1-3
TGCAGTGCTAGGGCCTCTGGAAACACCATATATTTT
CSARASGNTIYF
>-|TRBV7-3|14|-|TRBJ2-2
TGTGCCAGCAGCTGGCCGGGGTCCACCGGGGAGCTGTTTTTT
CASSWPGSTGELFF
>-|TRBV11-2|12|-|TRBJ2-1
TGTGCCAGCAGCTGGGGAGGGGGTGAGCAGTTCTTC
CASSWGGGEQFF
>-|TRBV28|14|-|TRBJ1-2
TGTGCCAGCAGGCGATTGGGGGGACTCTATGGCTACACCTTC
CASRRLGGLYGYTF
>TRBD1|TRBV7-9|15|many|TRBJ1-3
TGTGCCAGCAGCCTGACAGGGGGCACTGGAAACACCATATATTTT
CASSLTGGTGNTIYF
>-|TRBV6-6|10|-|TRBJ1-2
TGTGCCAGCGAGGGCTATGGCTACACCTTC
CASEGYGYTF
>-|TRBV7-9|14|many|TRBJ2-3
TGTGCCAGCAGCCGCCGGGACCCCACAGATACGCAGTATTTT
CASSRRDPTDTQYF
>-|TRBV4-1|16|few|TRBJ1-3
TGCGCCAGCAGCCAAGATATGAGGGCCTCTGGAAACACCATATATTTT
CASSQDMRASGNTIYF
>-|TRBV7-2|12|few|TRBJ2-5
TGTGCCAGCACCGCCAACCAAGAGACCCAGTACTTC
CASTANQETQYF
>-|TRBV5-1|16|many|TRBJ2-7
TGCGCCAGCACGCTCGGATGGGACACCGGCTCCTACGAGCAGTACTTC
CASTLGWDTGSYEQYF
>-|TRBV7-9|13|-|TRBJ2-7
TGTGCCAGCAGATCTGACAGCCGCTACGAGCAGTACTTC
CASRSDSRYEQYF
>TRBD1|TRBV7-9|14|few|TRBJ1-1
TGTGCCAGCAGCTTAGAGGGGGCTGGGGCTGAAGCTTTCTTT
CASSLEGAGAEAFF
>-|TRBV5-5|11|-|TRBJ1-1
TGTGCCATCGTGGGGAGCCCTGAAGCTTTCTTT
CAIVGSPEAFF
>-|TRBV10-2|14|few|TRBJ1-2
TGCGCCAGCAGTGAGAGGGATATGGGCTATGGCTACACCTTC
CASSERDMGYGYTF
>-|TRBV6-5|15|-|TRBJ2-2
TGTGCCAGCAGCCCCTGGGGGGGCGACACCGGGGAGCTGTTTTTT
CASSPWGGDTGELFF
>-|TRBV7-9|15|few|TRBJ2-5
TGTGCCAGCAGCCAAGAGGGGCCGGCAGGAGAGACCCAGTACTTC
CASSQEGPAGETQYF
>-|TRBV9|13|few|TRBJ2-3
TGTGCCAGCAGCGTGACTGGCACAGATACGCAGTATTTT
CASSVTGTDTQYF
>-|TRBV7-2|13|few|TRBJ1-1
TGTGCCAGCAGCTTTGCGGGGAGGACTGAAGCTTTCTTT
CASSFAGRTEAFF
>TRBD2|TRBV10-3|14|many|TRBJ2-5
TGTGCCACCCAATTAGCGGGGGCGACAGAGACCCAGTACTTC
CATQLAGATETQYF